The 27 T cell receptor beta chains presented below share a single source sample, sequenced in a study of cytotoxic CD8 clonotypes in ibrutinib-treated CLL. The table came from immunoSEQ multiplex PCR; TCRdb's copy has only in-frame clones and leaves some out. The sample lists hundreds of thousands of clones, 70% to 75% occurring once. This material consisted of PBMCs, taken after 12 months of ibrutinib treatment. The source is a human donor with chronic lymphocytic leukemia.

The rearrangement joins TRBV19 to TRBJ2-5; 12 bases agree with TRBD1. Germline-derived CDR1 and CDR2 are LNHDA and SQIVND (reference sequence). This CDR3 contains 18 residues. Trimming removed 5 bases from V and 5 bases from J; junction bases left unmatched: 15. The CDR3 coding sequence is TGTGCCAGTAGTGCTTTTCCGGGACAGGGGGCGAGAGGGGAGACCCAGTACTTC. Protein: CASSAFPGQGARGETQYF.

The rearrangement uses TRBV5-1 and TRBJ2-6; TRBD1 matches at 9 bases. Germline V lookup: CDR1 SGHRS, CDR2 YFSETQ. After removal of 4 bases from V and 9 bases from J, the junction contained 5 bases not matched to a gene. This CDR3 has 14 residues. CDR3 DNA sequence: TGCGCCAGCAGCATGGGACAGGGAGACAACGTCCTGACTTTC. It translates to CASSMGQGDNVLTF.

This clone was picked up a small number of times. The chain recombines TRBV30 with TRBJ1-1; D uncertain. V was shortened by 5 bases and J by 6 bases, with 16 bases between the two germline ends. Germline values: CDR1 GTSNPN, CDR2 SVGIG (reference sequence). There are 13 residues in the CDR3. The CDR3 DNA is TGTGCCTGGGCTCTTTACCTGAGCTCTGAAGCTTTCTTT. This gives the protein CAWALYLSSEAFF.

The CDR3 loop is CASSLVGGASYEQYF. The CDR3 bases are TGTGCCAGCAGCTTGGTTGGGGGGGCTTCCTACGAGCAGTACTTC. The chain has TRBV5-6 and TRBJ2-7; D may be TRBD2 (7 bases). The CDR3 is 15 residues long. From germline, CDR1 is SGHDT and CDR2 YYEEEE. With 0 bases removed from V and 1 base from J, the gap between germline ends came to 11 bases.

This clone is a singleton in its sample. The chain couples TRBV5-1 to TRBJ1-1, with 7 bases fitting TRBD1. This CDR3 region has 18 residues. From germline, CDR1 is SGHRS and CDR2 YFSETQ. The V gene end was trimmed by 5 bases and the J gene end by 4 bases; junction bases not matched to a gene: 20. The CDR3, as DNA: TGCGCCAGCAGAAACACCCCGGGGGGGGACAGAGGAAGCACTGAAGCTTTCTTT. Translating it yields CASRNTPGGDRGSTEAFF.

The chain joins TRBV28 to TRBJ1-1; no definite D call. The CDR3 is 13 residues long. V lost 1 base to trimming and J lost 5 bases, with 8 bases between them. Germline assignment: CDR1 MDHEN and CDR2 SYDVKM. CDR3 DNA: TGTGCCAGCAGTTTATATGTGGGGACTGAAGCTTTCTTT. This sequence encodes CASSLYVGTEAFF. The variable domain in full, with the rest retrieved from reference TRBV28 and TRBJ1-1, is DVKVTQSSRYLVKRTGEKVFLECVQDMDHENMFWYRQDPGLGLRLIYFSYDVKMKEKGDIPEGYSVSREKKERFSLILESASTNQTSMYLCASSLYVGTEAFFGQGTRLTVV.

The chain uses TRBV6-5 and TRBJ1-1, with D tentatively TRBD1 (5 bases). V was pared by 5 bases and J by 2 bases, with 15 bases between. This CDR3 comprises 15 residues. Per the germline V gene, CDR1 is MNHEY and CDR2 is SVGAGI. This chain's CDR3 is CASSRTRGSNTEAFF. The CDR3, as DNA: TGTGCCAGCAGTCGAACCCGGGGCAGCAACACTGAAGCTTTCTTT.

The genes are TRBV5-6 and TRBJ2-7, with a tentative D call TRBD2 (5 bases). V was cut by 1 base and J by 2 bases, with 13 bases left in between. Germline V CDR1 and CDR2: SGHDT, YYEEEE. CDR3 length: 15 amino acids. CDR3 region: CASSLYSGNTYEQYF. Written as DNA, the CDR3 is TGTGCCAGCAGCTTGTATTCGGGGAACACCTACGAGCAGTACTTC.

This chain joins TRBV5-1 and TRBJ2-5, with D unclear. The CDR3 loop spans 11 amino acids. Germline loops: CDR1 SGHRS, CDR2 YFSETQ. Trimming removed 8 bases from V and 4 bases from J, with 9 bases in between. The CDR3 protein is CASFVGETQYF. As DNA, the CDR3 is TGCGCCAGTTTCGTGGGAGAGACCCAGTACTTC.

V usage is TRBV5-8 and J usage is TRBJ1-5, with D possibly TRBD1 on 5 matching bases. The length of the CDR3 is 17 residues. Between the trimmed V and J ends, which lost 4 bases and 7 bases, there was a span of 24 bases. CDR1 is SGHTS, CDR2 YDEGEE, per germline. The chain's CDR3 is CASSLHLNRRGGQPQHF. The DNA for the CDR3 is TGTGCCAGCAGCCTACACCTGAACAGGAGGGGCGGGCAGCCCCAGCATTTT. The variable domain in full, completed from reference TRBV5-8 and TRBJ1-5, reads EAGVTQSPTHLIKTRGQQATLRCSPISGHTSVYWYQQALGLGLQFLLWYDEGEERNRGNFPPRFSGRQFPNYSSELNVNALELEDSALYLCASSLHLNRRGGQPQHFGDGTRLSIL.

The CDR3 bases are TGTGCCAGCAGTGCGTCATCCGGGACAGGTAGCAATCAGCCCCAGCATTTT. It specifies CASSASSGTGSNQPQHF. The rearrangement links TRBV6-1 to TRBJ1-5, with 8 bases aligning to TRBD1. V shed 4 bases, J shed 0 bases, and the junction held 8 bases outside the gene matches. From germline, CDR1 is MNHNS and CDR2 SASEGT. There are 17 residues in the CDR3.

This chain uses TRBV6-1 with TRBJ2-7; 7 nucleotides agree with TRBD1. Trimming at V came to 5 bases and at J to 5 bases, leaving 9 bases not matched to a gene. The CDR3 consists of 14 residues. The germline V gene encodes CDR1 MNHNS and CDR2 SASEGT. CDR3 amino acids: CASSNRQGYHEQYF. The CDR3 DNA follows: TGTGCCAGCAGTAACAGACAGGGCTACCACGAGCAGTACTTC.

This clone has ten or more counts. The rearrangement links TRBV4-2 to TRBJ2-1; TRBD1 agrees at 7 bases. The CDR3 runs 15 residues. Germline V lookup: CDR1 LGHNA, CDR2 YNFKEQ. The V and J ends lost 0 bases and 9 bases, in that order; junction bases with no gene match: 8. The CDR3 DNA sequence: TGTGCCAGCAGCCAAGATACTGCAGGGGGTCTTGAGCAGTTCTTC. As protein: CASSQDTAGGLEQFF.

This clone was counted a few times. V gene TRBV7-8 combines with J gene TRBJ1-2; maybe TRBD1 (5 bases). This CDR3 has 15 amino acids. V was pared by 5 bases and J by 0 bases, with 13 bases between. Germline assignment: CDR1 SGHVS and CDR2 FQNEAQ. CDR3 region: CASSARQITNYGYTF. The DNA of the CDR3 is TGTGCCAGCAGCGCGCGACAGATAACTAACTATGGCTACACCTTC.

The chain combines TRBV30 with TRBJ2-5; D might be TRBD1 (5 bases). The DNA end is a closer match to TRBJ2-7, so the J assignment may be wrong. This CDR3 region has 14 residues. Germline V lookup: CDR1 GTSNPN, CDR2 SVGIG (reference sequence). The CDR3 bases are TGTGCCTGGAGTAGCGCAGGGCTATCCTACGAGCAGTACTTC. As protein: CAWSSAGLSYEQYF.

This chain uses TRBV7-8 with TRBJ1-1; the D gene is possibly TRBD1 (6 bases). Trimming took off 0 bases at V and 8 bases at J, with 16 bases between the two ends. CDR3 length: 15 residues. The V gene's germline CDR1 is SGHVS and CDR2 FQNEAQ. For the CDR3, the DNA is TGTGCCAGCAGCTTAGCGCTGCAGGGGCCAGGGGAAGCTTTCTTT. It encodes CASSLALQGPGEAFF.

The rearrangement links TRBV7-9 to TRBJ2-3; TRBD1 is a possible D gene (5 bases). Trimming removed 2 bases from V and 6 bases from J, with 21 bases in between. The germline V gene has CDR1 SEHNR and CDR2 FQNEAQ (reference sequence). This CDR3 region has 17 residues. CDR3 nucleotides: TGTGCCAGCAGCTTAAAGGCTAGGGTCCAGGGTGGGGATACGCAGTATTTT. The encoded protein is CASSLKARVQGGDTQYF.

This chain connects TRBV9 to TRBJ1-2; TRBD1 aligns across 7 bases. V lost 0 bases to trimming and J lost 7 bases; unmatched junction nucleotides: 6. The CDR3 has 14 amino acids. Looked up from germline, CDR1 is SGDLS and CDR2 is YYNGEE. The CDR3 loop is CASSVVGGLGGYTF. Written as DNA, the CDR3 is TGTGCCAGCAGCGTAGTAGGGGGCTTAGGTGGCTACACCTTC.

This clone turned up a few times. The V call is TRBV29-1, the J call TRBJ2-1; 12 bases match TRBD1. The length of the CDR3 is 13 residues. Germline trimming cut 7 bases from V and 7 bases from J; bases unmatched to any gene: 5. In germline, CDR1 is SQVTM, CDR2 ANQGSEA. CDR3 sequence: CSGRDRGPNEQFF. The CDR3 coding sequence is TGCAGCGGGAGGGACAGGGGGCCGAATGAGCAGTTCTTC.

The chain recombines TRBV6-5 with TRBJ1-2, with TRBD1 matching over 12 bases. This CDR3 is 14 amino acids long. The germline CDR1 and CDR2 sequences are MNHEY and SVGAGI. With 10 bases clipped from V and 8 bases from J, the junction kept 11 bases outside the gene matches. The DNA of the CDR3 is TGTGCCACCGCATTGGGACAGGGGGCGAGGGGCTACACCTTC. This gives the protein CATALGQGARGYTF.

This clone was detected only a few times. The chain joins TRBV5-1 to TRBJ1-1; 7 bases agree with TRBD1. Unmatched junction bases numbered 6, after V lost 4 bases and J lost 0 bases. The CDR3 length is 15 residues. CDR1 and CDR2 from the germline V gene are SGHRS and YFSETQ. CDR3 in DNA: TGCGCCAGCAGCGCTGGACAGGAGATGAACACTGAAGCTTTCTTT. Its protein is CASSAGQEMNTEAFF. Combining the CDR3 with reference TRBV5-1 and TRBJ1-1 gives the whole variable domain KAGVTQTPRYLIKTRGQQVTLSCSPISGHRSVSWYQQTPGQGLQFLFEYFSETQRNKGNFPGRFSGRQFSNSRSEMNVSTLELGDSALYLCASSAGQEMNTEAFFGQGTRLTVV.

Here the CDR3 DNA reads TGTGCCAGTAGGAACTCACAGGGGCGGAACACTGAAGCTTTCTTT. Translating it yields CASRNSQGRNTEAFF. The chain employs TRBV19 and TRBJ1-1; TRBD1 aligns across 7 bases. Germline values: CDR1 LNHDA, CDR2 SQIVND (reference sequence). The CDR3 is made up of 15 amino acids. The junction had 8 bases not matched to a gene; V was cut back by 6 bases and J by 1 base.

The V and J genes are TRBV5-1 and TRBJ1-1, with TRBD1 matching 7 bases. V dropped 1 base and J dropped 0; count of bases not matched to a gene: 6. CDR3 size: 16 residues. Germline-derived CDR1 and CDR2 are SGHRS and YFSETQ. The CDR3 loop is CASSLHRGTMNTEAFF. The CDR3 nucleotides read TGCGCCAGCAGCTTGCACAGGGGTACGATGAACACTGAAGCTTTCTTT.

The gene calls are TRBV19 and TRBJ1-1; tentatively, D is TRBD1 (5 bases). V shed 4 bases and J shed 1 base, with 13 bases lying between them. The CDR3 is 15 residues long. CDR1 and CDR2 (germline): LNHDA, SQIVND (reference sequence). The CDR3, as DNA: TGTGCCAGTAGTACGGGCCGGGGGGGGAACACTGAAGCTTTCTTT. Amino acid sequence: CASSTGRGGNTEAFF.

The chain employs TRBV9 and TRBJ1-1; D remains ambiguous. Germline V CDR1 and CDR2: SGDLS, YYNGEE. V lost 2 bases to trimming and J lost 1 base, with 15 bases between them. CDR3 size: 16 residues. The CDR3 DNA is TGTGCCAGCAGCGTCAGCACAGCCTACTCGAACACTGAAGCTTTCTTT. This translates into CASSVSTAYSNTEAFF.

The chain links TRBV11-2 to TRBJ2-1; possible D gene TRBD2, 5 bases. V was trimmed by 3 bases and J by 8 bases, leaving 11 bases between them. The CDR3 is 13 amino acids. CDR1 and CDR2 from the germline V gene are SGHAT and FQNNGV. The CDR3 DNA is TGTGCCAGCAGCTTCGACGTGAGGGATGAGCAGTTCTTC. Protein: CASSFDVRDEQFF.

The chain links TRBV5-8 to TRBJ2-6; D uncertain. The CDR3 contains 14 residues. Germline CDR1 and CDR2: SGHTS and YDEGEE. Trimming removed 5 bases from V and 0 bases from J, with 6 bases in between. CDR3 bases: TGTGCCAGCAGGCCTGGCTCTGGGGCCAACGTCCTGACTTTC. Translation: CASRPGSGANVLTF.